A single sample is the source of the 31 T cell receptor beta chains below, sequenced in a study of T cell responses to AZD1222 COVID-19 vaccine. Using immunoSEQ multiplex PCR, the repertoire was profiled, and TCRdb retains in-frame clones only, with some absent. The sample has about 17,000 clones; about 80% are singletons. The specimen comprised peripheral blood, sampled 28 days after the second AZD1222 dose. These receptors originate from an adult who received the AZD1222 COVID-19 vaccine.

This clone was found once. This chain connects TRBV4-3 to TRBJ2-2; 7 nucleotides align to TRBD2. The ends lost 8 bases at V and 4 bases at J; junction bases unmatched: 7. This CDR3 contains 14 residues. Germline CDR1 reads LGHNA; CDR2 reads YSLEER. This chain's CDR3 is CASRWGEGTGELFF. CDR3 nucleotides: TGCGCCAGCCGGTGGGGGGAGGGCACCGGGGAGCTGTTTTTT.

The V gene is TRBV19, the J gene TRBJ2-2; 7 nucleotides match TRBD1. The V and J ends lost 9 bases and 0 bases, in that order; junction bases with no gene match: 4. Per the germline V gene, CDR1 is LNHDA and CDR2 is SQIVND (reference sequence). This CDR3 comprises 14 residues. The CDR3 nucleotides read TGTGCCAGCAAGGACAGGACGAACACCGGGGAGCTGTTTTTT. Its protein product is CASKDRTNTGELFF.

The genes are TRBV6-5 and TRBJ1-2; TRBD1 agrees at 8 bases. V shed 6 bases and J 8 bases; nucleotides not matched to a gene: 8. The CDR3 sequence is 13 residues long. Germline-derived CDR1 and CDR2 are MNHEY and SVGAGI. The CDR3 nucleotides read TGTGCCAGCAGCTCCGGACAGGGCGAGGGCTACACCTTC. Its translation is CASSSGQGEGYTF.

The V call is TRBV6-5, the J call TRBJ1-1; D remains unclear. CDR1 MNHEY and CDR2 SVGAGI come from the germline V gene. V was pared by 4 bases and J by 1 base, with 13 bases between. The CDR3 runs 15 residues. CDR3 DNA sequence: TGTGCCAGCAGTTCTCAGGTGATGAGGAACACTGAAGCTTTCTTT. Translation: CASSSQVMRNTEAFF.

This chain joins TRBV3-1 (or the pseudogene TRBV3-2) and TRBJ1-1; D may be TRBD1 (5 bases). Germline values: CDR1 LGHDT, CDR2 YNNKEL (reference sequence). CDR3 length: 14 residues. V lost 5 bases to trimming and J lost 0 bases, with 10 bases between them. The CDR3 loop is CASSRGSMNTEAFF. CDR3 coding DNA: TGTGCCAGCAGCAGGGGCAGCATGAACACTGAAGCTTTCTTT.

The chain couples TRBV6-6 to TRBJ2-7, with a tentative D call TRBD1 (5 bases). CDR3 length: 15 amino acids. Trimming removed 6 bases from V and 2 bases from J, with 17 bases in between. The germline gives CDR1 MNHNY, CDR2 SVGAGI (reference sequence). This CDR3 reads CASRDREKGAYEQYF. In DNA, the CDR3 is TGTGCCAGCAGGGATAGGGAAAAAGGGGCCTACGAGCAGTACTTC.

The chain has TRBV3-1 (or the pseudogene TRBV3-2) and TRBJ2-2; D unresolved. In germline, CDR1 is LGHDT, CDR2 YNNKEL (reference sequence). This CDR3 comprises 17 residues. V gave up 5 bases and J gave up 3 bases, with 19 bases separating them. CDR3 loop: CASSALGNGFYTGELFF. The CDR3 DNA sequence: TGTGCCAGCAGCGCCCTGGGGAACGGGTTCTACACCGGGGAGCTGTTTTTT.

The chain couples TRBV25-1 to TRBJ2-7; TRBD2 is a possible D gene (7 bases). Germline assignment: CDR1 MGHDK and CDR2 SYGVNS. V was clipped by 0 bases and J by 3 bases, with 15 bases between them. CDR3 length equals 16 residues. Here the CDR3 reads CASSEYKGGQIYEQYF. CDR3 in DNA: TGTGCCAGCAGTGAATATAAGGGGGGGCAAATCTACGAGCAGTACTTC.

The rearrangement uses TRBV4-3 and TRBJ2-2, with TRBD2 as a possible D gene (5 bases). Looked up from germline, CDR1 is LGHNA and CDR2 is YSLEER. Trimming took 1 base from V and 5 from J, leaving 11 bases between them. This CDR3 contains 15 residues. The CDR3 DNA sequence: TGCGCCAGCAGCCAAGTGGCGGGCGGGACCGGGGAGCTGTTTTTT. It yields the protein CASSQVAGGTGELFF.

This chain links TRBV29-1 with TRBJ2-2, with D tentatively TRBD1 or TRBD2 (6 bases each). Germline loops: CDR1 SQVTM, CDR2 ANQGSEA. V shed 7 bases and J shed 3 bases, with 15 bases lying between them. CDR3 length equals 14 residues. The CDR3 coding sequence is TGCAGCGCTGGAGGGGGGCGTGACACCGGGGAGCTGTTTTTT. Protein: CSAGGGRDTGELFF.

The rearrangement joins TRBV27 to TRBJ1-2; 7 nucleotides match TRBD1. V lost 6 bases and J lost 6; bases outside the gene matches: 7. This CDR3 contains 13 residues. Germline CDR1 and CDR2: MNHEY and SMNVEV (reference sequence). CDR3 protein: CASRSDREDGYTF. The CDR3, as DNA: TGTGCCAGCAGGAGTGACAGGGAAGATGGCTACACCTTC.

The V gene is TRBV4-2, the J gene TRBJ2-5, with D maybe TRBD1 (6 bases). Trimming removed 1 base from V and 2 bases from J, with 11 bases in between. CDR1 LGHNA and CDR2 YNFKEQ come from the germline V gene. CDR3 length equals 15 residues. The CDR3 DNA sequence: TGTGCCAGCAGCCAAGTGGCTGGACAGCAAGAGACCCAGTACTTC. This codes for CASSQVAGQQETQYF.

The CDR3 loop reads CASSPRTDPSTEAFF. The CDR3 DNA is TGTGCCAGCAGCCCCCGGACCGACCCGAGCACTGAAGCTTTCTTT. The rearrangement links TRBV7-9 to TRBJ1-1, with D unresolved. This CDR3 comprises 15 residues. The ends were cut back, 5 bases at V and 4 bases at J, with 17 bases in the middle. Germline values: CDR1 SEHNR, CDR2 FQNEAQ (reference sequence).

The chain has TRBV7-9 and TRBJ2-7; 7 nucleotides align to TRBD2. The ends lost 5 bases at V and 3 bases at J; junction bases unmatched: 7. The CDR3 spans 14 residues. From germline, CDR1 is SEHNR and CDR2 FQNEAQ (reference sequence). The CDR3 nucleotides read TGTGCCAGCAGCCCGGGGACGGGGGGCTACGAGCAGTACTTC. Translation gives CASSPGTGGYEQYF.

The chain links TRBV12-3 or TRBV12-4 to TRBJ2-1; the D gene is possibly TRBD2 (6 bases). This CDR3 is built from 13 residues. V lost 3 bases and J lost 9, with 12 bases in between. For the CDR3, the DNA is TGTGCCAGCAGTTTTCGTAGTAGCGGTGAGCAGTTCTTC. Protein: CASSFRSSGEQFF.

The gene calls are TRBV6-5 and TRBJ2-5; D unclear. The germline V and J ends were trimmed by 6 bases and 0 bases, with 14 bases remaining between them. CDR1 and CDR2 from the germline V gene are MNHEY and SVGAGI. CDR3 length equals 15 residues. The CDR3 sequence is CASRTGIANQETQYF. The CDR3 DNA reads TGTGCCAGCAGGACTGGGATAGCTAACCAAGAGACCCAGTACTTC.

The rearrangement joins TRBV27 to TRBJ2-2; weak D call: TRBD1 (5 bases). Trimming took 3 bases from V and 4 from J, leaving 9 bases between them. The CDR3 runs to 14 residues. Germline V gene data show CDR1 as MNHEY and CDR2 as SMNVEV (reference sequence). The CDR3: CASSLTETTGELFF. As DNA, the CDR3 is TGTGCCAGCAGTTTGACAGAAACCACCGGGGAGCTGTTTTTT.

The gene calls are TRBV27 and TRBJ2-7, with D possibly being TRBD2 (5 bases). Between the trimmed V and J ends, which lost 8 bases and 1 base, there was a span of 12 bases. The CDR3 is 13 amino acids. The germline V gene has CDR1 MNHEY and CDR2 SMNVEV (reference sequence). The CDR3 DNA sequence: TGTGCCAGCTCTCCCGAGGGTTCCTACGAGCAGTACTTC. Translation gives CASSPEGSYEQYF.

The gene calls are TRBV28 and TRBJ1-6; D gene ambiguous. Germline loops: CDR1 MDHEN, CDR2 SYDVKM. The germline V and J ends were trimmed by 1 base and 9 bases, with 4 bases remaining between them. The CDR3 loop spans 12 amino acids. The chain's CDR3 is CASSLSSSPLHF. The DNA for the CDR3 is TGTGCCAGCAGTTTATCAAGTTCACCCCTCCACTTT.

V usage is TRBV19 and J usage is TRBJ2-2; D uncertain. V dropped 5 bases and J dropped 7 bases, with 17 bases sitting between them. Germline V lookup: CDR1 LNHDA, CDR2 SQIVND (reference sequence). There are 15 residues in the CDR3. The CDR3 region is CASSGVVGRNGELFF. CDR3 in DNA: TGTGCCAGTAGTGGCGTGGTCGGTCGAAACGGGGAGCTGTTTTTT.

The chain carries TRBV5-4 and TRBJ1-1; D call uncertain. Germline values: CDR1 SGHNT, CDR2 YYREEE (reference sequence). The CDR3 loop spans 12 amino acids. V lost 2 bases and J 2 bases, leaving 4 bases between the germline ends. CDR3 sequence reads: CASSLANTEAFF. DNA for the CDR3: TGTGCCAGCAGCTTAGCTAACACTGAAGCTTTCTTT.

There are a few counts of this clone. The chain joins TRBV27 to TRBJ2-7; D is perhaps TRBD1 or TRBD2 (6 bases each). This CDR3 comprises 12 residues. Per germline, CDR1 MNHEY and CDR2 SMNVEV (reference sequence). V gave up 11 bases and J gave up 1 base, with 12 bases separating them. The CDR3 reads CAPEGGSYEQYF. As DNA, the CDR3 is TGTGCCCCGGAGGGGGGATCCTACGAGCAGTACTTC.

This rearrangement joins TRBV7-2 to TRBJ2-7; 8 bases fit TRBD2. V shed 3 bases, J shed 5 bases, and the junction held 15 bases outside the gene matches. The CDR3 has 17 amino acids. Germline V gene lookup returns CDR1 SGHTA and CDR2 FQGNSA. CDR3 region: CASSFALGGANQDEQYF. The CDR3 bases are TGTGCCAGCAGCTTCGCCCTCGGGGGGGCAAATCAGGACGAGCAGTACTTC.

The chain combines TRBV24-1 with TRBJ2-3; D is perhaps TRBD2 (5 bases). Trimming shortened V by 6 bases and J by 0 bases, and 15 bases separated the two germline ends. The CDR3 is made up of 16 amino acids. Germline lookup yields CDR1 KGHDR and CDR2 SFDVKD. CDR3 in amino acids: CATSLSGPVSTDTQYF. As DNA, the CDR3 is TGTGCCACCAGTTTGAGCGGTCCCGTTAGCACAGATACGCAGTATTTT.

The chain joins TRBV5-1 to TRBJ2-7, with a weak D call TRBD2 (7 bases). CDR1 and CDR2 (germline): SGHRS, YFSETQ. The CDR3 loop spans 15 amino acids. V lost 4 bases and J lost 7, with 21 bases in between. In DNA, the CDR3 is TGCGCCAGCAGCCAAAGCGTAGGGGGGGTCTTGGAGCAGTACTTC. It codes for CASSQSVGGVLEQYF. Variable domain in full (rest from reference TRBV5-1 and TRBJ2-7): KAGVTQTPRYLIKTRGQQVTLSCSPISGHRSVSWYQQTPGQGLQFLFEYFSETQRNKGNFPGRFSGRQFSNSRSEMNVSTLELGDSALYLCASSQSVGGVLEQYFGPGTRLTVT.

This chain links TRBV6-6 with TRBJ2-1; unclear D gene. The CDR3 is 13 amino acids. The germline V gene encodes CDR1 MNHNY and CDR2 SVGAGI (reference sequence). V shed 5 bases and J shed 5 bases, with 10 bases lying between them. CDR3 sequence reads: CASSRVRDNEQFF. In nucleotides, the CDR3 is TGTGCCAGCAGTAGGGTCCGGGACAATGAGCAGTTCTTC.

Only a few counts were recorded for this clone. The chain carries TRBV5-5 and TRBJ1-1, with D possibly matching TRBD1 (6 bases). This CDR3 is built from 13 residues. V was shortened by 1 base and J by 6 bases, with 10 bases between the two germline ends. Germline CDR1 is SGHKS and CDR2 is YYEKEE (reference sequence). The CDR3 protein is CASSLREGAEAFF. In nucleotides, the CDR3 is TGTGCCAGCAGCTTGAGAGAGGGGGCTGAAGCTTTCTTT.

This chain joins TRBV21-1 and TRBJ2-1; the D segment call TRBD1 is taken from the table without a DNA check. TRBV21-1 is annotated as a pseudogene. The CDR3 is made up of 17 amino acids. The CDR3 nucleotides are TGTGCCAGCACCTCGCCTTGGACAGGGGGTAGAGGCAATGAGCAGTTCTTC. This gives the protein CASTSPWTGGRGNEQFF.

The chain uses TRBV6-2 or TRBV6-3 and TRBJ2-3; 14 positions match TRBD2. CDR3 length equals 18 residues. The germline V gene has CDR1 MNHEY and CDR2 SVGEGT. The junction had 5 bases not matched to a gene; V was cut back by 3 bases and J by 0 bases. CDR3 protein: CASSYGTSGGRSTDTQYF. CDR3 nucleotides: TGTGCCAGCAGTTATGGGACTAGCGGGGGCCGTAGCACAGATACGCAGTATTTT.

The CDR3 nucleotides are TGTGCCAGCAGTTTAACCGGGGCTAATGAAAAACTGTTTTTT. Translation gives CASSLTGANEKLFF. The chain couples TRBV28 to TRBJ1-4, with no clear D. V shed 2 bases and J shed 3 bases, with 7 bases lying between them. CDR1 and CDR2 (germline): MDHEN, SYDVKM. This CDR3 contains 14 residues.

The CDR3: CASSQDGYEQYF. The CDR3 DNA is TGCGCCAGCAGCCAAGATGGGTACGAGCAGTACTTC. The rearrangement joins TRBV4-1 to TRBJ2-7, with D uncertain. V was shortened by 0 bases and J by 4 bases, with 4 bases between the two germline ends. Germline V lookup: CDR1 MGHRA, CDR2 YSYEKL. The CDR3 runs 12 residues.